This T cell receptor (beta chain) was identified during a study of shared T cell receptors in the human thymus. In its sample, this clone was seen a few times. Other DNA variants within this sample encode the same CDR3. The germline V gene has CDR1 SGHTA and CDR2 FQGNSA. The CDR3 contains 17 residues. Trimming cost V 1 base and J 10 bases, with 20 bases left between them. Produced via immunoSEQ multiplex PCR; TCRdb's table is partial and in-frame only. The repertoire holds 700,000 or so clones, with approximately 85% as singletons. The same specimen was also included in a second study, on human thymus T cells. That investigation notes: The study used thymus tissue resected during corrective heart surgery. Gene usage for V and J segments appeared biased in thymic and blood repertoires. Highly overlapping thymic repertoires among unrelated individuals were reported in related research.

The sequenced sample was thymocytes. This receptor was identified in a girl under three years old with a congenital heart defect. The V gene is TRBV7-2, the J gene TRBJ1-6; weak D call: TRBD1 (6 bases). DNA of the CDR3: TGTGCCAGCAGCTTAGTCAACCCCTTGACAGGAAAATCACCCCTCCACTTT. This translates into CASSLVNPLTGKSPLHF.